The 5 T cell receptor beta chains below all came from one sample that was sequenced in a study of blood T cell repertoires in COVID-19. Some clones are missing from TCRdb's copy, which holds only in-frame ones; the method was immunoSEQ multiplex PCR. The sample records around 31,000 clones, 80% to 90% being singletons. The sample consisted of peripheral blood. The receptors here all came from a man aged 55 to 70 with acute or convalescent COVID-19.

The V and J genes are TRBV10-1 and TRBJ2-1; TRBD1 aligns across 9 bases. Trimming at V came to 2 bases and at J to 6 bases, leaving 5 bases not matched to a gene. Germline lookup yields CDR1 WNHNN and CDR2 SYGVQD (reference sequence). This CDR3 is 15 amino acids long. CDR3 residues: CASSEPSTGGNEQFF. CDR3 coding DNA: TGCGCCAGCAGTGAGCCGTCGACAGGGGGCAATGAGCAGTTCTTC.

The chain combines TRBV5-1 with TRBJ1-1, with 9 bases aligning to TRBD1. Germline V gives CDR1 SGHRS, CDR2 YFSETQ. After removal of 4 bases from V and 5 bases from J, the junction contained 6 bases not matched to a gene. The CDR3 is 14 residues long. CDR3 nucleotide sequence: TGCGCCAGCAGCGCCCGGACAGGGGATACTGAAGCTTTCTTT. Protein sequence: CASSARTGDTEAFF.

This chain links TRBV6-4 with TRBJ2-2; D gene uncertain. Trimming cost V 5 bases and J 6 bases, with 7 bases left between them. The CDR3 runs 12 residues. CDR1 is MRHNA and CDR2 is SNTAGT in the germline V gene. The DNA of the CDR3 is TGTGCCAGCAGTAAAACAGCCGGGGAGCTGTTTTTT. Its protein product is CASSKTAGELFF.

The V and J genes are TRBV7-9 and TRBJ1-1, with D perhaps TRBD1 (5 bases). V lost 4 bases and J lost 3, with 15 bases in between. CDR1 SEHNR and CDR2 FQNEAQ come from the germline V gene (reference sequence). CDR3 length equals 15 residues. The CDR3 protein is CASSYGQGSDTEAFF. CDR3 nucleotides: TGTGCCAGCAGCTATGGGCAGGGTTCGGACACTGAAGCTTTCTTT.

This sequence joins TRBV30 and TRBJ1-2; a possible D gene is TRBD1 (6 bases). V dropped 3 bases and J dropped 3 bases, with 11 bases sitting between them. The CDR3 totals 13 residues. Germline CDR1 and CDR2: GTSNPN and SVGIG (reference sequence). The CDR3 bases are TGTGCCTGGAGGCGGGGGGCCGACTATGGCTACACCTTC. Translated: CAWRRGADYGYTF. The full variable domain, completed using reference TRBV30 and TRBJ1-2, is SQTIHQWPATLVQPVGSPLSLECTVEGTSNPNLYWYRQAAGRGLQLLFYSVGIGQISSEVPQNLSASRPQDRQFILSSKKLLLSDSGFYLCAWRRGADYGYTFGSGTRLTVV.